This T cell receptor (beta chain) originates from a study of shared clonotypes between healthy human individuals (dated by TCRdb to about 2020). Background for the entire study: The cohort comprised a couple of women and a few men aged 18 to 49 years. The study deeply sequenced blood TCR repertoires of about 5 healthy adults to estimate repertoire size and the extent of clonotype sharing between individuals. For each donor, CD4 naive and CD4 memory were each given three plates, CD8 naive was given two plates, and CD8 memory was given one plate. To increase sequencing depth and limit assay-specific biases, different laboratories used diverse techniques to prepare libraries and sequence TCR repertoires. Each donor's leukapheresis produced roughly between roughly 0.85 and 10 billion PBMCs.

The donors were healthy, HIV-negative adults who had no recently reported acute infections or vaccinations. Only Caucasian adults living in Nashville, Tennessee, USA were represented among the donors. CD4+ T cells were enriched by magnetic negative selection; naive cells were then positively selected on CD45RA, and the negative fraction formed the memory subset. Blood was obtained by leukapheresis, after which PBMCs were separated by Ficoll-Histopaque density gradient centrifugation and cryopreserved in liquid nitrogen vapor phase. Analytical flow cytometry was used to check the purity and quantity of each magnetically sorted T cell population. Genomic DNA was isolated from each sorted fraction and quantified by UV absorbance on a Nanodrop 2000c. Using the deep immunoSEQ assay, multiplex PCR amplified TCR CDR3 regions from genomic DNA. For each cell subset, the extracted genomic DNA was distributed evenly across all wells of several immunoSEQ 96-well plates, and each plate served as one replicate. For sorted subsets, each replicate PCR was loaded with about 0.2 ug genomic DNA, equivalent to 25,000 to 35,000 T cell genomes. Purified libraries were measured with a Qubit 3.0 fluorometer, size-checked on a Bioanalyzer 2100, and measured again with the KAPA Library Quantification kit. A separate single-read 150-cycle Illumina NextSeq 550 flow cell was used to sequence each immunoSEQ 96-well plate. Processing in the source paper ran as follows. Because the immunoSEQ output included only junctional sequences and no quality scores, the filtering could not be the same as the filtering used for full-length reads. Sequences were annotated with PyIR, a Python wrapper for IgBLAST v1.9, using IMGT germline references to assign V/J genes and CDR3. Reads were removed for weak V/J assignments (E-value above 1e-6), missing CDR3, stop codons, out-of-frame junctions, or ambiguous translated residues. V3J clonotypes were defined by identical inferred V gene, J gene, and CDR3 amino acid sequence. Percentage overlap between repertoires was computed as shared unique clonotypes divided by the size of the smaller repertoire. Three approaches were used to assess repertoire richness: RTK rarefaction, the Chao1 estimator, and Recon v2.1 estimates of unobserved clonotypes. Generation probabilities were computed with OLGA for all TCRbeta clonotypes obtained by the gDNA method from four donors. Not all clones reach the TCRdb copy of this immuneACCESS table, which keeps in-frame sequences only. Checked studies attribute under half of the gap to unresolved V genes and leave the rest unexplained. V, J and clone size were drawn from that table, and D and trimming were deduced from the DNA. The sample includes hundreds of thousands of clones, with 90% to 96% observed a single time. The top ten constitute approximately 0.062% of the sample.

On this clone itself: Its cognate antigen has yet to be identified. No qualities accompany the bases; no much larger clone lies one base away.

The study at large found these results: Sharing across four donors was observed for roughly 5.4% of naive CD4, 3.5% of naive CD8, 2.3% of memory CD4, and about 0.39% of memory CD8 clonotypes. Sampling was restricted to blood, and TCR repertoires in tissue are likely to differ from TCR repertoires in blood. Based on pairwise subsampling, the degree of clonotype sharing among donors was expected to be affected by sequencing depth. Clonotypes shared by all four sorted-subset donors showed higher generation probabilities than non-shared clonotypes. Naive subsets generally had larger estimated clonotype richness than memory subsets. Because the study included a small number of donors, the genetic and exposure-history diversity represented was limited. Even with the large sequencing depth, rarefaction of the sorted-subset datasets indicated that sequencing was incomplete.

Input material: naive CD4+ T cells sorted from blood. Taken with the paper, the label for cell subset or site translates to: CD45RA+ positively selected. This sequence was found in a woman aged 30 to 39 in good health.

The CDR3 sequence is CASLPGQVYEQYF. The nucleotide sequence reads TGTGCCAGCCTCCCGGGACAAGTCTACGAGCAGTACTTC. Recombination joined TRBV6-1 with TRBJ2-7; 6 matching bases give a weak D call of TRBD1. Cut back by 8 bases and 3 bases, the V and J ends lie 14 bases apart. The cysteine opens and the phenylalanine closes a CDR3 of 13 amino acids. Only the CDR3 DNA stays, 39 bases, in frame from base 1. According to the germline V gene, CDR1 reads MNHNS and CDR2 reads SASEGT.